This T cell receptor beta chain came from a study of Graves' ophthalmopathy and Graves' hyperthyroidism (dated by TCRdb to 2016 to 2018). As for the study more broadly: Peripheral blood was collected at initial diagnosis, prior to any treatment. To explore V-J signatures distinguishing ophthalmopathy from hyperthyroidism, a discovery set of approximately 100 patients (roughly 42 ophthalmopathy, some 55 stable hyperthyroidism) was enrolled. The independent validation cohort included 18 to 20 hyperthyroidism patients plus 17 patients who later progressed from hyperthyroidism to ophthalmopathy. TCR beta repertoire signatures were used to distinguish Graves' ophthalmopathy from Graves' hyperthyroidism and to predict progression to ophthalmopathy. After sampling, hyperthyroidism patients received methimazole starting at 30 mg daily, and ophthalmopathy patients received high-dose intravenous methylprednisolone. The 75 to 100 discovery patients were randomly split 7:3 into training and test sets. In more than 5 hyperthyroidism patients, the T-cell repertoire of thyroid tissue was compared with the T-cell repertoire of blood. In total, 135 blood samples were TCR-sequenced: some 40 ophthalmopathy, some 75 hyperthyroidism and some 17 hyperthyroidism-to-ophthalmopathy patients. The study at large found these results: Among expanded thyroid clonotypes with frequency above 0.001, most also showed up in blood, which suggests that blood repertoires may reflect the thyroid immune response. The 13-signature model separated ophthalmopathy from stable hyperthyroidism with approximately 90% sensitivity and about 84% specificity in cross-validation, and 80%/75% in the test set. Sample size was not statistically predetermined, and group allocation was not concealed from the investigators. In validation, the model predicted ophthalmopathy progression with over 60% sensitivity and 72.22% specificity; some 13 predicted patients were CT-confirmed with GO in a median of approximately 6.5 months.

The ophthalmopathy patients had moderately to severely active disease, with a Clinical Activity Score of 3 or higher, a NOSPECS grade of 4 or higher, and a disease duration of less than 3 months. Patients were excluded if they had other autoimmune diseases, uncontrolled infections, pregnancy or lactation. Clinical symptoms, serum thyroxine, TRAb, thyroid ultrasound and orbital computed tomography formed the basis of the diagnosis. Using Ficoll-Paque density gradient centrifugation, PBMCs were isolated from 9.5 to 10 ml of fresh peripheral blood. Total RNA was extracted with Trizol reagent and quality-checked on an Agilent 2100 Bioanalyzer. The germline V gene encodes CDR1 GTSNPN and CDR2 SVGIG (reference sequence). Counted from cysteine to phenylalanine, this CDR3 has 15 amino acids. The only DNA kept is the CDR3, 45 bases in frame from the first base. The trim is 2 bases for V and 5 bases for J, with a gap of 18 bases between the germline ends.

This clonotype was counted ten times or more. This clone's antigen is unknown. No much larger clone is present one base from it, and per-base qualities are unavailable. TCR beta CDR3 regions were amplified from RNA transcripts for repertoire sequencing. The first round was an RT-PCR using HTBI primers with the Qiagen OneStep RT-PCR kit, and this first round was followed by a second-round multiplex PCR, then size selection and purification. The libraries underwent paired-end sequencing with 100 bp reads on an Illumina HiSeq2000. As for how the authors treated the data: Reads were processed with SOAPnuke, discarding reads with adapters, uncalled bases, mean Phred below 15, or no exact constant-primer or identifier match. High-quality paired reads were merged with COPE v1.2.5. Each unique nucleotide sequence was treated as a clonotype, and MiTCR v1.1 was used to align the clonotypes to the IMGT TRB V, D and J references. The analysis was limited to V-J combinations with a frequency above 0.0001, which together covered 98% to 99.2% of repertoires. A TCR clonal expansion and chaos score per V-J combination was defined as the ratio of F50 clonal expansion to chaos observed in the TCRdist matrix. Welch's t-statistics and random forest were used to reduce features to some 13 V-J combinations, which were fed into a naive Bayes classifier. The similarity between thyroid and blood repertoires was quantified using the Morisita-Horn index. The public reads were run again by TCRdb, first through fastp at Q25 and then through MiXCR, and only productive beta chains were kept. Rows with one shared CDR3 protein collapse into an entry with the most common genes and DNA. These V and J calls derive from TCRdb rather than the authors' analysis. This sample gives some 400,000 distinct CDR3 sequences in total; approximately 20% of them show up just once. The ten largest make up 1.5% to 2% of the sample.

The sequence derives from a woman aged 18-30 years with Graves' ophthalmopathy. Donor details come from another sample of the same person, matched by shared clones. The specimen sequenced was peripheral blood. The chain joins TRBV30 to TRBJ2-5, and perhaps TRBD1 as D gene, on 7 matching bases. The CDR3 is CAWSRQGGPTETQYF. The bases are TGTGCCTGGAGTCGTCAGGGGGGCCCCACGGAGACCCAGTACTTC.